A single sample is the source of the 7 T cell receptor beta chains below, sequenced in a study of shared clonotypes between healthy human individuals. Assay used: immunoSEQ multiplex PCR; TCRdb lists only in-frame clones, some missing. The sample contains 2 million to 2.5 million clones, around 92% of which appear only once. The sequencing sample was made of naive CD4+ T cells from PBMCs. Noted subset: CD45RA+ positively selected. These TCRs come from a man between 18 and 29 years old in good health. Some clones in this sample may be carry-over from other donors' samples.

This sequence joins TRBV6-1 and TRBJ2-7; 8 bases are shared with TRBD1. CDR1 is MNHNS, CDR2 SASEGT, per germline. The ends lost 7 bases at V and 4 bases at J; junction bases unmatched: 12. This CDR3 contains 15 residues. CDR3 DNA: TGTGCCAGCATCAGAACCCCGGGACAGGCTTACGAGCAGTACTTC. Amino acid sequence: CASIRTPGQAYEQYF.

The CDR3 loop is CATSREVASGSVQYF. The CDR3 coding sequence is TGTGCCACCAGCAGAGAGGTGGCTAGCGGGAGTGTTCAGTACTTC. This chain joins TRBV15 and TRBJ2-4, with 10 bases fitting TRBD2. The CDR3 is made up of 15 amino acids. Per the germline V gene, CDR1 is LNHNV and CDR2 is YYDKDF (reference sequence). J was trimmed by 11 bases and V by 0 bases; bases with no gene match: 7.

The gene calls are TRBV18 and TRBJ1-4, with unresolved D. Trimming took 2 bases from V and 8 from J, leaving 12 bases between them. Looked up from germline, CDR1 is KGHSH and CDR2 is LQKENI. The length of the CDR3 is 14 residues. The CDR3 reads CASSPMLGDEKLFF. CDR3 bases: TGTGCCAGCTCACCAATGTTGGGAGACGAAAAACTGTTTTTT.

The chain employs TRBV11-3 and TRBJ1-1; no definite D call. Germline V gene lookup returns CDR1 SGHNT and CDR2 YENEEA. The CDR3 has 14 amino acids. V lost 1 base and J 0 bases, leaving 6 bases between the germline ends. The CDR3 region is CASSLGQMNTEAFF. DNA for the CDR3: TGTGCCAGCAGCTTAGGCCAGATGAACACTGAAGCTTTCTTT.

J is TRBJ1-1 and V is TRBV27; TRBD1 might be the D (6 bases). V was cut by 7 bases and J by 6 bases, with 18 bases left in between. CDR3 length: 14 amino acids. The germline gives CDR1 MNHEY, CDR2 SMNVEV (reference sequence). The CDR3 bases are TGTGCCAGCACCAAAAACAGGGATGAGGCTGAAGCTTTCTTT. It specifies CASTKNRDEAEAFF.

The CDR3 bases are TGCGCCAGCAGCCCATCTTCGGGGCCAGATCGGTACTTC. Translating gives CASSPSSGPDRYF. The chain couples TRBV5-1 to TRBJ2-7; tentatively, D is TRBD1 or TRBD2 (5 bases each). The germline V gene has CDR1 SGHRS and CDR2 YFSETQ. This CDR3 has 13 amino acids. Trimming removed 4 bases at V and 12 bases at J, with 20 bases between.

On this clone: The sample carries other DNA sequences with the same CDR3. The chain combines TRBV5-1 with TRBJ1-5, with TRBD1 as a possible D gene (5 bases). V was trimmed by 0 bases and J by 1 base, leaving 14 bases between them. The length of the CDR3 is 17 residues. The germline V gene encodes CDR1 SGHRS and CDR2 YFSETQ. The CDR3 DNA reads TGCGCCAGCAGCTTGGGCCAGGGAGGGTCGAGCAATCAGCCCCAGCATTTT. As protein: CASSLGQGGSSNQPQHF.